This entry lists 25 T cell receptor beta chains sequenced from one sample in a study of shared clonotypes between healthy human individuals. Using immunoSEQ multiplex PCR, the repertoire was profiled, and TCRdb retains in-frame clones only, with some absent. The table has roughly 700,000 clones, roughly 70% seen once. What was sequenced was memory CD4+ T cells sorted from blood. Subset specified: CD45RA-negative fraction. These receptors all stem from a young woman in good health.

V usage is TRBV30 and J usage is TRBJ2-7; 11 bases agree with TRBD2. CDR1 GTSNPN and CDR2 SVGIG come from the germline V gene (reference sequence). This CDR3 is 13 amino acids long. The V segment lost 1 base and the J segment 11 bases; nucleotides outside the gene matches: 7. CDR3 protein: CAWSGGTSGNKYF. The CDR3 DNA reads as TGTGCCTGGAGTGGGGGGACTAGCGGAAATAAGTACTTC. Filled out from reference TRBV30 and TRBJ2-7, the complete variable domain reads SQTIHQWPATLVQPVGSPLSLECTVEGTSNPNLYWYRQAAGRGLQLLFYSVGIGQISSEVPQNLSASRPQDRQFILSSKKLLLSDSGFYLCAWSGGTSGNKYFGPGTRLTVT.

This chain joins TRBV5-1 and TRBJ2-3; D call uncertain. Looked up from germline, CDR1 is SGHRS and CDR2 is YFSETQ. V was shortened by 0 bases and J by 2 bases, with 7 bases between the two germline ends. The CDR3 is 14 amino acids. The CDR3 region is CASSLEQDTDTQYF. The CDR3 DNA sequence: TGCGCCAGCAGCTTGGAACAAGACACAGATACGCAGTATTTT.

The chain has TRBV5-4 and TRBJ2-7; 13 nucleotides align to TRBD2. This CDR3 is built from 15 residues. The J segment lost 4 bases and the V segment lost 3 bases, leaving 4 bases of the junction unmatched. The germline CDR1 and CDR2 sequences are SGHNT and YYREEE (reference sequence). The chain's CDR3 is CASSSGTSGVYEQYF. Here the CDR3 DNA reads TGTGCCAGCAGCTCCGGGACTAGCGGGGTTTACGAGCAGTACTTC.

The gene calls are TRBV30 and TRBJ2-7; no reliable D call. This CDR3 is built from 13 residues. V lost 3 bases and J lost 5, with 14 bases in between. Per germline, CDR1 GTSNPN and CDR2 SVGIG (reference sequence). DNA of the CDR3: TGTGCCTGGAGGTTCCCTAGTGTCGACGAGCAGTACTTC. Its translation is CAWRFPSVDEQYF.

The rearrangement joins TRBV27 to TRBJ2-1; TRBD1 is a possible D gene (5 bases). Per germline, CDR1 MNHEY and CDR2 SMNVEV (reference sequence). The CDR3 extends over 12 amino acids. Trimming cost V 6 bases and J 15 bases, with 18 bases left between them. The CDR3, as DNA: TGTGCCAGCAGCTTAGAGGCAGGGCCACTGTTCTTC. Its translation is CASSLEAGPLFF.

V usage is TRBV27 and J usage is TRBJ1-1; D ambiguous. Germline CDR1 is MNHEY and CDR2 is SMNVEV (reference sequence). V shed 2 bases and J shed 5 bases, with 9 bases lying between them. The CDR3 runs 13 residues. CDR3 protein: CASSLGWETEAFF. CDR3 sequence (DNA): TGTGCCAGCAGTTTAGGGTGGGAAACTGAAGCTTTCTTT.

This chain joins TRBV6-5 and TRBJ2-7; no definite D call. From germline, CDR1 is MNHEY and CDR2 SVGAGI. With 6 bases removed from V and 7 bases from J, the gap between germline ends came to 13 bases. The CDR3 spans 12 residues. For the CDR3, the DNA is TGTGCCAGCAGCCAAGCACTAAGGGAGCAGTACTTC. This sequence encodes CASSQALREQYF.

DNA for the CDR3: TGTGCCACCAGCAGAGAGAACCCTCTGAACACCGGGGAGCTGTTTTTT. This codes for CATSRENPLNTGELFF. V gene TRBV15 combines with J gene TRBJ2-2; no firm D call. The CDR3 totals 16 residues. Germline V gene sequence: CDR1 LNHNV, CDR2 YYDKDF (reference sequence). Trimming removed 0 bases at V and 1 base at J, with 9 bases between. Combining the CDR3 with reference TRBV15 and TRBJ2-2 gives the whole variable domain DAMVIQNPRYQVTQFGKPVTLSCSQTLNHNVMYWYQQKSSQAPKLLFHYYDKDFNNEADTPDNFQSRRPNTSFCFLDIRSPGLGDTAMYLCATSRENPLNTGELFFGEGSRLTVL.

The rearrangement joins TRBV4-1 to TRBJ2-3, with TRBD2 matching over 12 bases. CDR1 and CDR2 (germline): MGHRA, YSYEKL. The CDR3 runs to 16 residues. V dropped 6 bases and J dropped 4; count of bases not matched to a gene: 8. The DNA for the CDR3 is TGCGCCAGCAGTCGACTAGCGGGAGTTTCCGCAGATACGCAGTATTTT. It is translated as CASSRLAGVSADTQYF.

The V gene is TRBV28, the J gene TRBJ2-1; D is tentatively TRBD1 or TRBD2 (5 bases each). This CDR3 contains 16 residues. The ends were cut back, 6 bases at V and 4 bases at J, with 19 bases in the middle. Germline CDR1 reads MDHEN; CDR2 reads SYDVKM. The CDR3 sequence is CASSSPGTLSYNEQFF. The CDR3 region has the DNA TGTGCCAGCAGCTCCCCCGGGACCCTTTCATACAATGAGCAGTTCTTC. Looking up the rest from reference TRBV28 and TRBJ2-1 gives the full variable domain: DVKVTQSSRYLVKRTGEKVFLECVQDMDHENMFWYRQDPGLGLRLIYFSYDVKMKEKGDIPEGYSVSREKKERFSLILESASTNQTSMYLCASSSPGTLSYNEQFFGPGTRLTVL.

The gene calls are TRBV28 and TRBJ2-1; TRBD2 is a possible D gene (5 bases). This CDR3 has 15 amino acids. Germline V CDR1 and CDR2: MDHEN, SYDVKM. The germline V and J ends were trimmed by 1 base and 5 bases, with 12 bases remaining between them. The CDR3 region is CASSLSGGSNNEQFF. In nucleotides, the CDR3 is TGTGCCAGCAGTTTATCTGGTGGGAGTAACAATGAGCAGTTCTTC.

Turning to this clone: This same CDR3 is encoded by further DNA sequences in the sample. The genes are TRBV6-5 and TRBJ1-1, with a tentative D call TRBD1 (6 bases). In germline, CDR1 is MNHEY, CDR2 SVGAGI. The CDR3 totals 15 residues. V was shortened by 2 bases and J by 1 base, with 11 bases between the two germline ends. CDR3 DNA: TGTGCCAGCAGTTACGGGGGCCGGGGGAACACTGAAGCTTTCTTT. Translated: CASSYGGRGNTEAFF.

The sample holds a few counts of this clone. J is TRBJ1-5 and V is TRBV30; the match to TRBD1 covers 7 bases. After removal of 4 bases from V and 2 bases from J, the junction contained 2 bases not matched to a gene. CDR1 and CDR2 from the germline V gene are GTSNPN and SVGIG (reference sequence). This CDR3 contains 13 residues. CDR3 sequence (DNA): TGTGCCTGGAACAGGGGCGGCAATCAGCCCCAGCATTTT. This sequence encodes CAWNRGGNQPQHF.

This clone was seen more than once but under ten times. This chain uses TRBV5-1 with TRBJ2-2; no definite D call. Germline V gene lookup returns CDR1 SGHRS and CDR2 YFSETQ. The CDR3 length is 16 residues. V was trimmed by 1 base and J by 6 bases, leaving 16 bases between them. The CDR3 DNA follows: TGCGCCAGCAGCTTGACCGTCGCTGGGTCGCCCGGGGAGCTGTTTTTT. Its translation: CASSLTVAGSPGELFF.

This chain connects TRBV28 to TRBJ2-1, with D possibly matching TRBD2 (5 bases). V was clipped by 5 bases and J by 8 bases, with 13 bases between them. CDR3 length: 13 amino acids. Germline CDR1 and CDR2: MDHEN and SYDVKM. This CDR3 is CASSAEVVDEQFF. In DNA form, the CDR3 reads TGTGCCAGCAGTGCGGAGGTGGTAGATGAGCAGTTCTTC.

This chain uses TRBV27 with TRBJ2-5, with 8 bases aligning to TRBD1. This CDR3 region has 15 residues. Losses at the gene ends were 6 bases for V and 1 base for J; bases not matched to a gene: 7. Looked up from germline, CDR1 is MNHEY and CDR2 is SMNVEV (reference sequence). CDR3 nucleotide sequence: TGTGCCAGCAGGACCCAGGGGGCATTCCAAGAGACCCAGTACTTC. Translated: CASRTQGAFQETQYF.

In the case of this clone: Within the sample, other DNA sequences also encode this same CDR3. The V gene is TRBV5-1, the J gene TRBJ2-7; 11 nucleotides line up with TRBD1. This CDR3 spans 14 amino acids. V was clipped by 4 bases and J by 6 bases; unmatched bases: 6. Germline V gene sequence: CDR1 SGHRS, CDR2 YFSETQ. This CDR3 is CASSLGQGAREQYF. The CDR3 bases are TGCGCCAGCAGCCTTGGACAGGGGGCGCGCGAGCAGTACTTC.

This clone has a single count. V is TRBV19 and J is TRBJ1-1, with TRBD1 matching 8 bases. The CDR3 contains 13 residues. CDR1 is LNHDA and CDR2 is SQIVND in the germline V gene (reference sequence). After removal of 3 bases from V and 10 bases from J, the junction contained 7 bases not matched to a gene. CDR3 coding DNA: TGTGCCAGTAGTATCCCCCAGGGGGCTGCAGCTTTCTTT. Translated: CASSIPQGAAAFF.

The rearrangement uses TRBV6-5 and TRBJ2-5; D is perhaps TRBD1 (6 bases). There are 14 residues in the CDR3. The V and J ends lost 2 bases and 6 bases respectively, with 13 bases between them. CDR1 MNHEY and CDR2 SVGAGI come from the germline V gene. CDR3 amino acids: CASSYGTGRKTQYF. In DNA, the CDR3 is TGTGCCAGCAGTTACGGAACAGGGCGGAAGACCCAGTACTTC.

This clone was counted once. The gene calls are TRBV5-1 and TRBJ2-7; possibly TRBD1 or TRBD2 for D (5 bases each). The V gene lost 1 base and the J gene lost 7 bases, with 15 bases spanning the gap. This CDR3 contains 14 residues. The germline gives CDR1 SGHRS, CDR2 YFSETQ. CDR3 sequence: CASSLYEGLTEQYF. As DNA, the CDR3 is TGCGCCAGCAGCTTGTACGAGGGGTTGACGGAGCAGTACTTC.

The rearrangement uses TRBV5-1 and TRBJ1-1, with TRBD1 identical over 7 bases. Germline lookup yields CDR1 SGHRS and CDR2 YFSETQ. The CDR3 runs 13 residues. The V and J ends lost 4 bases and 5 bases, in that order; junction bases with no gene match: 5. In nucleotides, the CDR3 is TGCGCCAGCAGCAATCCGACAGGGACTGAAGCTTTCTTT. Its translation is CASSNPTGTEAFF.

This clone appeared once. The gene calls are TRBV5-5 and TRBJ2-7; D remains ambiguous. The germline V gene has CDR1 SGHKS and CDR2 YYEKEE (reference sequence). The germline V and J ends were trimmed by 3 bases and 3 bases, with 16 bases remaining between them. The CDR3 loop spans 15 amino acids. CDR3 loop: CASSSSMGWDYEQYF. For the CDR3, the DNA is TGTGCCAGCAGCTCGTCAATGGGGTGGGACTACGAGCAGTACTTC. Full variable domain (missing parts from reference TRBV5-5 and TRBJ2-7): DAGVTQSPTHLIKTRGQQVTLRCSPISGHKSVSWYQQVLGQGPQFIFQYYEKEERGRGNFPDRFSARQFPNYSSELNVNALLLGDSALYLCASSSSMGWDYEQYFGPGTRLTVT.

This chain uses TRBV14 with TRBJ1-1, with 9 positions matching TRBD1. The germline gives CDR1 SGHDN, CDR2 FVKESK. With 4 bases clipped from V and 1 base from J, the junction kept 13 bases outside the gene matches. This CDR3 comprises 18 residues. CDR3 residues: CASSPPPTDRGWNTEAFF. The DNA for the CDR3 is TGTGCCAGCAGCCCCCCCCCAACGGACAGGGGTTGGAACACTGAAGCTTTCTTT.

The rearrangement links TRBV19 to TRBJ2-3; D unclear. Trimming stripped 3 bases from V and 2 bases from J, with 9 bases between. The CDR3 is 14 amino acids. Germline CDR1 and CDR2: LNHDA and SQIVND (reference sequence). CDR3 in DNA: TGTGCCAGTAGTATGGAGCAACTCACAGATACGCAGTATTTT. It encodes CASSMEQLTDTQYF.

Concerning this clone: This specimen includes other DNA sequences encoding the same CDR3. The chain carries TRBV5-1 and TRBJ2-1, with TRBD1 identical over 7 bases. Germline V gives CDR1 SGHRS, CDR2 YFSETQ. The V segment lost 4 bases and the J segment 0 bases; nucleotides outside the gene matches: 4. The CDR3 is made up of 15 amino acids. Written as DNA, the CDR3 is TGCGCCAGCAGCAGGGACAGTAGCTCCTACAATGAGCAGTTCTTC. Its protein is CASSRDSSSYNEQFF.